The next 32 T cell receptor beta chains were all read from a single sample in a study of T cells expressing NK-cell markers. TCRdb reanalyzed the 5' RACE reads, giving one entry per CDR3 protein sequence and no DNA. Listed are 300,000 to 500,000 distinct CDR3 sequences; roughly a tenth falls within the top ten. The sequenced sample was blood T cells: a sorted CD56 or NKG2C T cell subset, CD4+ or CD8+ T cells, or bulk PBMC T cells (not recorded which). The receptors come from a woman in her 50s in good health.

This chain connects TRBV6-6 to TRBJ2-1; checking the TCRdb D call of TRBD2 is not possible without DNA. The CDR3 length is 19 residues. Germline V gives CDR1 MNHNY, CDR2 SVGAGI (reference sequence). Here the CDR3 reads CASISPIGGRRLYDNEQFF.

This chain joins TRBV9 and TRBJ2-1; TCRdb proposes TRBD2, but this gene call is untestable without DNA. CDR1 is SGDLS and CDR2 is YYNGEE in the germline V gene. There are 14 residues in the CDR3. This CDR3 reads CASSGGTPSDRQFF.

This rearrangement joins TRBV6-2 or TRBV6-3 to TRBJ2-2; the TCRdb call, TRBD2, lacks DNA for checking. Germline V gives CDR1 MNHEY, CDR2 SVGEGT. The CDR3 consists of 14 residues. The CDR3 reads CASSSSGRHGELFF.

The rearrangement links TRBV3-1 to TRBJ2-7; the TCRdb D gene call, TRBD1, has no DNA to confirm it. This CDR3 is built from 14 residues. Germline V lookup: CDR1 LGHDT, CDR2 YNNKEL (reference sequence). This CDR3 reads CASSRDSRTYEQYF.

The chain employs TRBV7-2 and TRBJ2-7. This CDR3 is 13 amino acids long. Per germline, CDR1 SGHTA and CDR2 FQGNSA. CDR3 loop: CASSLSWVYEQYF.

The V and J genes are TRBV28 and TRBJ2-5; as DNA is missing, the TRBD1 call by TCRdb cannot be tested. The CDR3 has 16 residues. Germline V gene lookup returns CDR1 MDHEN and CDR2 SYDVKM. CDR3 region: CASSLGGGAGMETQYF.

This chain uses TRBV3-1 with TRBJ2-3; TCRdb indicates TRBD2, and absent DNA this call remains unverified. The CDR3 covers 16 residues. CDR1 LGHDT and CDR2 YNNKEL come from the germline V gene (reference sequence). The CDR3 is CASSLNLADLGDTQYF.

CDR3 amino acids: CASSPRAHGETQYF. This chain uses TRBV5-1 with TRBJ2-5; lacking DNA, the TRBD1 call made by TCRdb goes unchecked. CDR1 and CDR2 from the germline V gene are SGHRS and YFSETQ. The CDR3 runs to 14 residues.

The V and J genes are TRBV12-3 or TRBV12-4 and TRBJ1-3. CDR3 size: 14 residues. CDR3: CASSFSAVGNTIYF.

The chain combines TRBV5-1 with TRBJ1-4. This CDR3 has 15 amino acids. Germline CDR1 SGHRS, CDR2 YFSETQ. This CDR3 is CASQPVGQPNEKLFF.

The V gene is TRBV20-1, the J gene TRBJ2-1; TCRdb lists TRBD2, though no DNA is available to test this call. The CDR3 loop spans 14 amino acids. In germline, CDR1 is DFQATT, CDR2 SNEGSKA (reference sequence). The CDR3 sequence is CSARVRITLDEQFF.

The V call is TRBV5-1, the J call TRBJ2-5; the TCRdb call, TRBD1, lacks DNA for checking. There are 15 residues in the CDR3. Germline CDR1 and CDR2: SGHRS and YFSETQ. CDR3 residues: CASHLGDRGRETQYF.

The chain links TRBV7-9 to TRBJ1-1. The CDR3 covers 15 residues. The V gene's germline CDR1 is SEHNR and CDR2 FQNEAQ (reference sequence). Here the CDR3 reads CASSQINKRNTEAFF. The full variable domain, its missing parts supplied by reference TRBV7-9 and TRBJ1-1, is DTGVSQNPRHKITKRGQNVTFRCDPISEHNRLYWYRQTLGQGPEFLTYFQNEAQLEKSRLLSDRFSAERPKGSFSTLEIQRTEQGDSAMYLCASSQINKRNTEAFFGQGTRLTVV.

V is TRBV9 and J is TRBJ2-3; TCRdb calls TRBD1, which cannot be checked without DNA. Germline CDR1 reads SGDLS; CDR2 reads YYNGEE. The CDR3 consists of 14 residues. CDR3 sequence reads: CASSVQGITDTQYF.

The chain recombines TRBV20-1 with TRBJ2-2; TCRdb designates TRBD2, a call that cannot be tested without DNA. The CDR3 sequence is 15 residues long. The germline gives CDR1 DFQATT, CDR2 SNEGSKA (reference sequence). CDR3 sequence: CSALRLAGSTGELFF.

This chain joins TRBV30 and TRBJ2-2; TCRdb's assignment of TRBD2 cannot be checked, as there is no DNA. Germline V gives CDR1 GTSNPN, CDR2 SVGIG (reference sequence). The CDR3 covers 15 residues. CDR3: CAWSVAGGYTGELFF.

This chain links TRBV4-1 with TRBJ2-7; TCRdb's D call, TRBD2, is unchecked because there is no DNA. The CDR3 runs 16 residues. The V gene's germline CDR1 is MGHRA and CDR2 YSYEKL. CDR3 protein: CASSRPPTSGFYEQYF.

The chain combines TRBV5-1 with TRBJ2-7. Germline assignment: CDR1 SGHRS and CDR2 YFSETQ. CDR3 length: 16 residues. The CDR3 loop reads CASTFQSDVPTYEQYF.

This chain uses TRBV23-1 with TRBJ1-5; TCRdb outputs TRBD1, but without DNA this stays unchecked. TRBV23-1 is classed as an ORF, of uncertain function. The CDR3 length is 15 residues. The CDR3 sequence: CASSQPGLTAGTQHF.

CDR3: CASSLASSGRAGNEQFF. The chain couples TRBV7-9 to TRBJ2-1; no DNA is available, so the TRBD2 call from TCRdb remains unchecked. Germline V gene data show CDR1 as SEHNR and CDR2 as FQNEAQ (reference sequence). The CDR3 is made up of 17 amino acids. The variable domain in full, completed from reference TRBV7-9 and TRBJ2-1, reads DTGVSQNPRHKITKRGQNVTFRCDPISEHNRLYWYRQTLGQGPEFLTYFQNEAQLEKSRLLSDRFSAERPKGSFSTLEIQRTEQGDSAMYLCASSLASSGRAGNEQFFGPGTRLTVL.

J is TRBJ2-5 and V is TRBV29-1; the TRBD2 assignment by TCRdb is unverifiable without DNA. The CDR3 runs 14 residues. The germline gives CDR1 SQVTM, CDR2 ANQGSEA. CDR3 protein: CSVEARLAGETQYF. Supplemented by reference TRBV29-1 and TRBJ2-5, the full variable domain reads SAVISQKPSRDICQRGTSLTIQCQVDSQVTMMFWYRQQPGQSLTLIATANQGSEATYESGFVIDKFPISRPNLTFSTLTVSNMSPEDSSIYLCSVEARLAGETQYFGPGTRLLVL.

The chain employs TRBV11-2 and TRBJ2-1. Germline values: CDR1 SGHAT, CDR2 FQNNGV. The CDR3 totals 12 residues. CDR3 residues: CASSLGPNEQFF.

CDR3 loop: CASRTGGGYTF. V and J are TRBV28 and TRBJ1-2; absent DNA, TCRdb's TRBD1 call cannot be checked. The CDR3 spans 11 residues. Germline V gives CDR1 MDHEN, CDR2 SYDVKM.

The rearrangement joins TRBV20-1 to TRBJ2-1; checking the TCRdb D call of TRBD2 is not possible without DNA. Germline V CDR1 and CDR2: DFQATT, SNEGSKA (reference sequence). This CDR3 contains 15 residues. The CDR3 sequence is CSARDGLAGDNEQFF.

The chain is built from TRBV5-1 and TRBJ1-4; there is no DNA to check the TCRdb D call of TRBD1. Germline CDR1 and CDR2: SGHRS and YFSETQ. There are 16 residues in the CDR3. The CDR3 loop reads CASSLGSRGVNEKLFF.

The rearrangement uses TRBV5-6 and TRBJ1-1; the D call of TRBD1 rests on TCRdb alone, since no DNA is present to check it. Germline V lookup: CDR1 SGHDT, CDR2 YYEEEE. The CDR3 is made up of 14 amino acids. The CDR3 loop reads CASSVGTGNTEAFF.

V usage is TRBV5-1 and J usage is TRBJ2-1; TCRdb picks TRBD1, but there is no DNA to check that call. This CDR3 is built from 15 residues. CDR1 SGHRS and CDR2 YFSETQ come from the germline V gene. CDR3: CASSLAGTTMHEQFF.

The gene calls are TRBV30 and TRBJ2-3. The V gene's germline CDR1 is GTSNPN and CDR2 SVGIG (reference sequence). The CDR3 contains 11 residues. The CDR3 sequence is CALRVTDTQYF.

The chain combines TRBV10-2 with TRBJ2-3; TCRdb reports TRBD2, a call that lacks DNA to check it against. The CDR3 totals 14 residues. The germline gives CDR1 WSHSY, CDR2 SAAADI. The CDR3 is CASTLTSTADTQYF.

This chain uses TRBV6-2 or TRBV6-3 with TRBJ1-1; TCRdb indicates TRBD1, and absent DNA this call remains unverified. CDR3 length: 11 residues. Germline V CDR1 and CDR2: MNHEY, SVGEGT. CDR3 residues: CATQSTGEAFF.

The chain links TRBV5-1 to TRBJ2-7; no DNA is available, so the TRBD1 call from TCRdb remains unchecked. Germline CDR1 reads SGHRS; CDR2 reads YFSETQ. This CDR3 comprises 13 residues. CDR3 sequence reads: CASSLTGVGEQYF. Supplemented by reference TRBV5-1 and TRBJ2-7, the full variable domain reads KAGVTQTPRYLIKTRGQQVTLSCSPISGHRSVSWYQQTPGQGLQFLFEYFSETQRNKGNFPGRFSGRQFSNSRSEMNVSTLELGDSALYLCASSLTGVGEQYFGPGTRLTVT.

The chain uses TRBV12-3 or TRBV12-4 and TRBJ2-7; TCRdb's D call, TRBD1, is unchecked because there is no DNA. This CDR3 has 15 amino acids. The CDR3 spells CASSPRDRGLYEQYF.